Following are 10 T cell receptor beta chains from one sample sequenced in a study of shared clonotypes between healthy human individuals. The naive CD8 subset, CD45RO-negative cells positively selected for CCR7, excluded terminally differentiated effector memory CD45RA+ cells. Sequencing was performed with immunoSEQ multiplex PCR; in TCRdb, only in-frame clones are kept and a portion is missing. The sample includes approximately 1.9 million clones, approximately 92% of them seen just once. Sequenced material: naive CD8+ T cells from PBMCs. The receptors here all came from a man aged 18 to 29 in good health. Some clones in this sample may be carry-over from other donors' samples.

V gene TRBV6-5 combines with J gene TRBJ2-7, with D possibly TRBD2 on 5 matching bases. The CDR3 totals 15 residues. The V end lost 2 bases, the J end lost 3 bases, and 14 bases lay between the germline ends. Germline CDR1 is MNHEY and CDR2 is SVGAGI. Written as DNA, the CDR3 is TGTGCCAGCAGTTACGCTAGAGGGAAGCTCTACGAGCAGTACTTC. The encoded protein is CASSYARGKLYEQYF.

The rearrangement links TRBV4-1 to TRBJ2-1, with D possibly being TRBD2 (5 bases). CDR1 MGHRA and CDR2 YSYEKL come from the germline V gene. Trimming took 0 bases from V and 5 from J, leaving 14 bases between them. The CDR3 has 16 residues. CDR3 sequence (DNA): TGCGCCAGCAGCCAAGACTGGGCGGGCGAAAACAATGAGCAGTTCTTC. Protein product: CASSQDWAGENNEQFF.

The chain is built from TRBV6-1 and TRBJ1-1; 7 bases are shared with TRBD1. The V gene end was trimmed by 8 bases and the J gene end by 5 bases; junction bases not matched to a gene: 11. The germline V gene encodes CDR1 MNHNS and CDR2 SASEGT. The CDR3 is made up of 14 amino acids. The CDR3 nucleotides read TGTGCCAGCCGCCCAGGGGGGCACTTAACTGAAGCTTTCTTT. This sequence encodes CASRPGGHLTEAFF.

The chain is built from TRBV7-3 and TRBJ2-3, with TRBD2 matching 12 bases. CDR1 is SGHTA, CDR2 FQGTGA, per germline. The CDR3 has 16 amino acids. Trimming at V came to 5 bases and at J to 4 bases, leaving 7 bases not matched to a gene. The CDR3 is CASSLGLAGPSDTQYF. The CDR3 DNA sequence: TGTGCCAGCAGCCTAGGACTAGCGGGGCCCTCAGATACGCAGTATTTT.

The CDR3 protein is CASSLYPSDKAFF. The DNA of the CDR3 is TGTGCCAGCAGTTTATATCCGAGCGACAAAGCTTTCTTT. The J gene is TRBJ1-1, the V gene TRBV27; D is uncertain. From germline, CDR1 is MNHEY and CDR2 SMNVEV (reference sequence). The CDR3 has 13 residues. V was clipped by 1 base and J by 9 bases, with 12 bases between them.

This clone has only one observation. The CDR3, as DNA: TGCGCCAGCAGCCCGAGACAGGGCATGAACACTGAAGCTTTCTTT. Translated: CASSPRQGMNTEAFF. The chain combines TRBV5-1 with TRBJ1-1; TRBD1 aligns across 7 bases. This CDR3 contains 15 residues. After removal of 4 bases from V and 0 bases from J, the junction contained 6 bases not matched to a gene. The V gene's germline CDR1 is SGHRS and CDR2 YFSETQ.

V is TRBV14 and J is TRBJ1-4; D might be TRBD1 (6 bases). Germline CDR1 is SGHDN and CDR2 is FVKESK. V lost 3 bases to trimming and J lost 8 bases, with 19 bases between them. The CDR3 length is 16 residues. CDR3 in amino acids: CASSHGFTGIWEKLFF. The CDR3 DNA follows: TGTGCCAGCAGCCACGGTTTTACAGGGATTTGGGAAAAACTGTTTTTT.

The chain is built from TRBV28 and TRBJ2-7, with D unclear. This CDR3 comprises 14 residues. Between the trimmed V and J ends, which lost 6 bases and 3 bases, there was a span of 15 bases. Germline V gene lookup returns CDR1 MDHEN and CDR2 SYDVKM. CDR3 coding DNA: TGTGCCAGCAGCCAATATAGAGATTTCTACGAGCAGTACTTC. It encodes CASSQYRDFYEQYF.

The V gene is TRBV9, the J gene TRBJ1-1; perhaps TRBD1 as D (6 bases). Germline V gene sequence: CDR1 SGDLS, CDR2 YYNGEE. This CDR3 spans 15 amino acids. Deletions cut 2 bases from V and 4 bases from J, with 15 bases between. The CDR3: CASSVYGGGSTEAFF. The CDR3, as DNA: TGTGCCAGCAGCGTTTATGGAGGGGGTAGCACTGAAGCTTTCTTT.

V and J are TRBV4-3 and TRBJ2-7; 7 nucleotides line up with TRBD1. The germline V gene encodes CDR1 LGHNA and CDR2 YSLEER. V lost 0 bases to trimming and J lost 2 bases; unmatched junction nucleotides: 7. This CDR3 contains 16 residues. CDR3 protein: CASSQDRDSQTYEQYF. DNA of the CDR3: TGCGCCAGCAGCCAAGACCGGGACAGTCAAACCTACGAGCAGTACTTC.